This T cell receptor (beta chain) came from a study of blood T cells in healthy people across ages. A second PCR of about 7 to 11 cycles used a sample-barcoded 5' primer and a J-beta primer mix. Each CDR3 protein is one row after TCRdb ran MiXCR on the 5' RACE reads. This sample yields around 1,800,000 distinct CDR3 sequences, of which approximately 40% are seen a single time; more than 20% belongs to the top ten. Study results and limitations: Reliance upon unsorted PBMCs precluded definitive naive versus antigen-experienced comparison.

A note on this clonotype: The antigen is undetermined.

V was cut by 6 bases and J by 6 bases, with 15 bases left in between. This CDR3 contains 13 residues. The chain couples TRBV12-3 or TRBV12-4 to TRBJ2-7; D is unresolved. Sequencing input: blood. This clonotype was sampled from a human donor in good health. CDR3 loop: CASSPYYRGEQYF. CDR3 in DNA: TGTGCCAGCAGCCCGTACTACAGAGGCGAGCAGTACTTC.